The next 8 T cell receptor beta chains were all read from a single sample in a study of human T cells and chemical hapten exposure. The time point is: pre-sensitization, week 0. The sample's treatment: therapeutic diphenylcyclopropenone sensitization with weekly scalp DPC. The total RNA was obtained from whole blood that was not fractionated. TCRdb reanalysed the RACE reads using MiXCR and keeps one entry per CDR3 protein. The sample holds fewer than 45,000 distinct CDR3 sequences, approximately 10% seen once. This specimen was whole blood, taken in connection with sensitization to the hapten diphenylcyclopropenone (DPC). These receptor sequences come from a man aged 45-65 years with alopecia areata. Some clones in this sample may be carry-over from other donors' samples.

The chain links TRBV20-1 to TRBJ2-5; 13 bases align to TRBD2. J lost 5 bases, V lost 5 bases, and 20 bases had no gene match. This CDR3 region has 19 residues. CDR1 and CDR2 from the germline V gene are DFQATT and SNEGSKA (reference sequence). CDR3 sequence (DNA): TGCAGTGCTGAGGGACTAGCGGGATTTGGTCAGGTCTTGGGGGAGACCCAGTACTTC. Its protein is CSAEGLAGFGQVLGETQYF.

This clonotype showed up just a few times. Written as DNA, the CDR3 is TGTGCCAGCAGTGGGACTAGCGGGAGGGCCCAATACGAGCAGTACTTC. Translation gives CASSGTSGRAQYEQYF. The V gene is TRBV28, the J gene TRBJ2-7; 16 nucleotides match TRBD2. The V gene end was trimmed by 5 bases and the J gene end by 4 bases; junction bases not matched to a gene: 5. Looked up from germline, CDR1 is MDHEN and CDR2 is SYDVKM. This CDR3 is built from 16 residues. Based on the CDR3 plus reference TRBV28 and TRBJ2-7, the full variable domain is DVKVTQSSRYLVKRTGEKVFLECVQDMDHENMFWYRQDPGLGLRLIYFSYDVKMKEKGDIPEGYSVSREKKERFSLILESASTNQTSMYLCASSGTSGRAQYEQYFGPGTRLTVT.

This clonotype was seen repeatedly, ten times or more. The chain is built from TRBV30 and TRBJ2-7; 10 bases map to TRBD1. The CDR3 totals 15 residues. CDR1 is GTSNPN and CDR2 is SVGIG in the germline V gene (reference sequence). V lost 0 bases to trimming and J lost 5 bases; unmatched junction nucleotides: 7. The CDR3 protein is CAWSVLGTGAHEQYF. The DNA of the CDR3 is TGTGCCTGGAGTGTACTGGGGACAGGGGCCCACGAGCAGTACTTC.

CDR3 sequence (DNA): TGTGCTAGTGGAATAGACAGCTTTGAAGCTTTCTTT. Protein: CASGIDSFEAFF. The chain employs TRBV12-5 and TRBJ1-1; possible D gene TRBD1, 5 bases. The CDR3 extends over 12 amino acids. Germline CDR1 LGHNT, CDR2 FRNRAP. Trimming cost V 6 bases and J 7 bases, with 12 bases left between them. Complete variable domain (other parts from reference TRBV12-5 and TRBJ1-1): DARVTQTPRHKVTEMGQEVTMRCQPILGHNTVFWYRQTMMQGLELLAYFRNRAPLDDSGMPKDRFSAEMPDATLATLKIQPSEPRDSAVYFCASGIDSFEAFFGQGTRLTVV.

About this clonotype: A clone one base away is much larger, so this may be a read error. The gene calls are TRBV5-1 and TRBJ1-1; D possibly corresponds to TRBD1 (6 bases). The length of the CDR3 is 15 residues. Germline V gene lookup returns CDR1 SGHRS and CDR2 YFSETQ. Trimming took 4 bases from V and 4 from J, leaving 17 bases between them. The CDR3 region has the DNA TGCGCCAGCAGCAGTTCGACAGGCCTAGGCACTGAAGCTTTCTTT. Translated: CASSSSTGLGTEAFF.

This clonotype was counted a few times. Written as DNA, the CDR3 is TGTGCCATCAGTCGGGAACCCACCTACGAGCAGTACTTC. Protein sequence: CAISREPTYEQYF. The V and J genes are TRBV10-3 and TRBJ2-7; a possible D gene is TRBD2 (5 bases). CDR3 length equals 13 residues. The germline V and J ends were trimmed by 5 bases and 2 bases, with 10 bases remaining between them. Germline loops: CDR1 ENHRY, CDR2 SYGVKD.

The chain employs TRBV7-2 and TRBJ1-3; D may be TRBD1 (5 bases). Germline V gene sequence: CDR1 SGHTA, CDR2 FQGNSA. The CDR3 runs 15 residues. Deletions cut 5 bases from V and 6 bases from J, with 17 bases between. The CDR3 protein is CASSRAPQGENTIYF. DNA for the CDR3: TGTGCCAGCAGCCGCGCCCCGCAGGGAGAAAACACCATATATTTT.

In its sample, this clonotype was seen many times. The chain has TRBV20-1 and TRBJ2-7; D unclear. The V and J ends lost 0 bases and 3 bases respectively, with 15 bases between them. The CDR3 loop spans 15 amino acids. Per germline, CDR1 DFQATT and CDR2 SNEGSKA (reference sequence). CDR3 region: CSARDPLGQSYEQYF. In nucleotides, the CDR3 is TGCAGTGCTAGAGATCCCCTTGGGCAGAGCTACGAGCAGTACTTC.